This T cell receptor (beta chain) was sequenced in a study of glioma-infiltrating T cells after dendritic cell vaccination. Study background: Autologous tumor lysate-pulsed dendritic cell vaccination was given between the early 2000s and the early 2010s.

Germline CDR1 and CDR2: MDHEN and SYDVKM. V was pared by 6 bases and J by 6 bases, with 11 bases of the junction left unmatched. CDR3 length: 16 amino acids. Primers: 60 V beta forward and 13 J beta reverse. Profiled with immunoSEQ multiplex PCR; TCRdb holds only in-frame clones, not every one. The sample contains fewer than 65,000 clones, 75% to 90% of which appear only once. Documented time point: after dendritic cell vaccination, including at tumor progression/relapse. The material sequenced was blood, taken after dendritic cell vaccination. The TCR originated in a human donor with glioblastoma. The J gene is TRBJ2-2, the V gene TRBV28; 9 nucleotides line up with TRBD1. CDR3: CASRTAGTGFAGELFF. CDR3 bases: TGTGCCAGCAGAACCGCCGGGACAGGGTTCGCCGGGGAGCTGTTTTTT. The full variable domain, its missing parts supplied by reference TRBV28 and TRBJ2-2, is DVKVTQSSRYLVKRTGEKVFLECVQDMDHENMFWYRQDPGLGLRLIYFSYDVKMKEKGDIPEGYSVSREKKERFSLILESASTNQTSMYLCASRTAGTGFAGELFFGEGSRLTVL.